This T cell receptor (beta chain) was documented in a study of metastatic and nonmetastatic thyroid tumors. Study overall: It was across blood and tumor or nodule tissue from malignant and benign thyroid patients that repertoires were compared. Study observations and caveats: The study reportedly found significantly higher TCR beta diversity in malignant thyroid tumors than benign nodules, in blood and tumor.

In the authors' methods: What underpinned the distant-metastasis classifier for papillary thyroid cancer was the set of CDR3 differences across clinicopathological groups. MiXCR was used by TCRdb to re-call the PCR reads. TCRdb, rather than the study authors, made the V and J calls. The sample has about 20,000 clones, approximately 24% seen once; the top ten hold more than 5.5%. The germline V gene has CDR1 SGHVS and CDR2 FQNEAQ. The CDR3 is 16 residues long. Germline trimming cut 3 bases from V and 5 bases from J; bases unmatched to any gene: 8. This clone is labeled medium-sized. Its antigen is as yet unknown. No treatment of any kind had been given to any patient before thyroid surgery.

The rearrangement links TRBV7-8 to TRBJ2-7, with 12 bases aligning to TRBD2. Source material: tumor tissue. The sequence came from a female donor with papillary thyroid cancer or a benign thyroid nodule (not recorded which). Some clones in this sample may be carry-over from other donors' samples. The CDR3 nucleotides read TGTGCCAGCAGCTTTCCTAGCGGGAGGGGAGCGAACGAGCAGTACTTC. It translates to CASSFPSGRGANEQYF.